This TCR beta chain was found in a study of blood T cell repertoires in COVID-19. About the research overall: Samples of COVID-19 (acute and convalescent) were obtained from the United States, Italy and Spain. Nucleic acid was either cDNA or gDNA, and it came from T cells, B-cell-depleted T cells, or PBMCs.

Original analysis: Counts of nucleated cells, estimated from reference gene primer amplification, were obtained. Measured with immunoSEQ multiplex PCR; TCRdb has only the in-frame clones, and not every one. V and J calls and clone size come straight from that table; D and trimming were deduced from the DNA. The sample shows about 270,000 clones, roughly 86% of them seen only once. CDR1 is SGHRS and CDR2 is YFSETQ in the germline V gene. The ends lost 5 bases at V and 3 bases at J; junction bases unmatched: 7. This CDR3 spans 16 amino acids. The sample taken for sequencing was peripheral blood. This chain joins TRBV5-1 and TRBJ2-5; TRBD2 matches at 13 bases. This TCR came from a man aged 35 to 55 with active or convalescent COVID-19. The CDR3 protein is CASSKPGLAGKETQYF. The CDR3 nucleotides read TGCGCCAGCAGTAAGCCGGGACTAGCGGGGAAAGAGACCCAGTACTTC.